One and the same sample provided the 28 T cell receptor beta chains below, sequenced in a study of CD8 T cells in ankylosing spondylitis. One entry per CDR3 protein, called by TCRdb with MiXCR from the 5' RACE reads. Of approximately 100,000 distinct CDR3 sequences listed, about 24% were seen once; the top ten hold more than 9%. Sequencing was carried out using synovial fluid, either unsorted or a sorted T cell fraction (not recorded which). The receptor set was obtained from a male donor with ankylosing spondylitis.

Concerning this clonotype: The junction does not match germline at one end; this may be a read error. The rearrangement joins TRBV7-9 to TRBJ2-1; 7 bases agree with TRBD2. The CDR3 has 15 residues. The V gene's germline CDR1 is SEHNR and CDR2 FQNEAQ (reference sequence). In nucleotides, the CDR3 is TGTGCCAGCACCTTATGGGAGGGCCCCAACAATGAGCAGTTCTTC. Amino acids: CASTLWEGPNNEQFF.

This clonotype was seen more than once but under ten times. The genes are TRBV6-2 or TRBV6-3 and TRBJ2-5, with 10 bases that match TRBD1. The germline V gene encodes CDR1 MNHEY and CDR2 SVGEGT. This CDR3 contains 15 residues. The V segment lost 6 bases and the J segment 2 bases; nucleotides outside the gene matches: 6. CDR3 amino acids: CASRTGTGAQETQYF. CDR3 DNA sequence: TGTGCCAGCAGAACCGGGACAGGGGCACAAGAGACCCAGTACTTC.

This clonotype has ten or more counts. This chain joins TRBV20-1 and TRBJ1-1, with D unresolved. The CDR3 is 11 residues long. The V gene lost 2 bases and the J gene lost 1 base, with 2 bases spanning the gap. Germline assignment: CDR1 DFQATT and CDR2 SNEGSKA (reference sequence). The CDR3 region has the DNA TGCAGTGCTAGACGGAACACTGAAGCTTTCTTT. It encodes CSARRNTEAFF.

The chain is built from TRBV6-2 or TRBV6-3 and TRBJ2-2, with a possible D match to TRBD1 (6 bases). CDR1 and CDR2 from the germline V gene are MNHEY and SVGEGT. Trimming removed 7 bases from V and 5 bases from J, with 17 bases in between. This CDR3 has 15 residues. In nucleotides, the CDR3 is TGTGCCAGCACCTGGAACAGGGTTAAGACCGGGGAGCTGTTTTTT. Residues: CASTWNRVKTGELFF.

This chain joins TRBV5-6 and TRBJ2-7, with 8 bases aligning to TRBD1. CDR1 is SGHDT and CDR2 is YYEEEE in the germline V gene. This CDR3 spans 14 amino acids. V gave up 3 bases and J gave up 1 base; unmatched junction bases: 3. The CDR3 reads CASSSRDRSYEQYV. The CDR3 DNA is TGTGCCAGCAGCTCCCGGGACAGGTCCTACGAGCAGTACGTC.

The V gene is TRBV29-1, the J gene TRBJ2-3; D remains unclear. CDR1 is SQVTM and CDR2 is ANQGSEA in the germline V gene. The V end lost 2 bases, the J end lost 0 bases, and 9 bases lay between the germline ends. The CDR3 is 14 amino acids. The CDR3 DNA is TGCAGCGTTGAACCGCAGGCTAGCACAGATACGCAGTATTTT. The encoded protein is CSVEPQASTDTQYF.

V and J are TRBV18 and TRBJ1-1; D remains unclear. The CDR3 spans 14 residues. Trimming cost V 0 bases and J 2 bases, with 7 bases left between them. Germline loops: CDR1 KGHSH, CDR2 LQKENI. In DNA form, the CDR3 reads TGTGCCAGCTCACCACCTTCAGTTAACACTGAAGCTTTCTTT. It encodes CASSPPSVNTEAFF.

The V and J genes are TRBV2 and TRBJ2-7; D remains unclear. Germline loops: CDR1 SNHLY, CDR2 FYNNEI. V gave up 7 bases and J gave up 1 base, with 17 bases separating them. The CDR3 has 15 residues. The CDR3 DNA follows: TGTGCCAGCACAAGAAGAAATCAGTTTTCCTACGAGCAGTACTTC. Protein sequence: CASTRRNQFSYEQYF. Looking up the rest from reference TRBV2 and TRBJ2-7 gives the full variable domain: EPEVTQTPSHQVTQMGQEVILRCVPISNHLYFYWYRQILGQKVEFLVSFYNNEISEKSEIFDDQFSVERPDGSNFTLKIRSTKLEDSAMYFCASTRRNQFSYEQYFGPGTRLTVT.

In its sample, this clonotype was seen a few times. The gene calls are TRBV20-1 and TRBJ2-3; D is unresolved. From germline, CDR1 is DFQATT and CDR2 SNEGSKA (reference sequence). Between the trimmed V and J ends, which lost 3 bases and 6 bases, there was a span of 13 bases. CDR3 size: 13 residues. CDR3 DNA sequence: TGCAGTGCTAGTCCCACAATGGAGGATACGCAGTATTTT. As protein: CSASPTMEDTQYF.

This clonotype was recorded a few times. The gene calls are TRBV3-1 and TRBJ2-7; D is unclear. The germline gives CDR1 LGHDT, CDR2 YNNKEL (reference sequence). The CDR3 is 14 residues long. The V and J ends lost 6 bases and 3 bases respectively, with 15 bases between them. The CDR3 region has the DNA TGTGCCAGCAGGTCCGGGTCCAGCCTCTACGAGCAGTACTTC. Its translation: CASRSGSSLYEQYF.

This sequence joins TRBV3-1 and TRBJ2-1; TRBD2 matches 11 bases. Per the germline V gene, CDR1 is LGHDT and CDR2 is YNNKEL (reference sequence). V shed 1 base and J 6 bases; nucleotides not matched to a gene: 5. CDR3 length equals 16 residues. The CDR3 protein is CASSQGSTSGSNEQFF. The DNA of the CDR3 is TGTGCCAGCAGCCAAGGTTCTACTAGCGGGAGCAATGAGCAGTTCTTC.

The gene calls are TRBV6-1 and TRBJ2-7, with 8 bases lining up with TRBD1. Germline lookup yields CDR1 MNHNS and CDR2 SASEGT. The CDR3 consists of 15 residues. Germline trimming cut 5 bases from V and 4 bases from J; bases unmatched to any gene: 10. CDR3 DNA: TGTGCCAGCAGTCAACATGGACAGGGACCTTACGAGCAGTACGTC. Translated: CASSQHGQGPYEQYV.

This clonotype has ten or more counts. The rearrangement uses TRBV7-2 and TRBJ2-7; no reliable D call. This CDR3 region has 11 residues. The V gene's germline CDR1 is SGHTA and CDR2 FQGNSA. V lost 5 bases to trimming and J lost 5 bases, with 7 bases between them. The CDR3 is CASSRNHEQYF. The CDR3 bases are TGTGCCAGCAGCCGTAACCACGAGCAGTACTTC.

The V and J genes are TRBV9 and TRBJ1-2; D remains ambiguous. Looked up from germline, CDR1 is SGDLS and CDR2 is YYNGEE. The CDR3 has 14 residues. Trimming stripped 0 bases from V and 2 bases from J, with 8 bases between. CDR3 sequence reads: CASSVVNKNYGYTF. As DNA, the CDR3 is TGTGCCAGCAGCGTAGTTAACAAAAACTATGGCTACACCTTC.

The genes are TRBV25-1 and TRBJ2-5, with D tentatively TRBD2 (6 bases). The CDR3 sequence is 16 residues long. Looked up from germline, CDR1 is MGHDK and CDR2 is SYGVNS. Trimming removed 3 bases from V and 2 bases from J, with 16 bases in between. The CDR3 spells CASSDYGRGGQETQYF. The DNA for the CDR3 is TGTGCCAGCAGTGACTATGGTCGTGGGGGGCAAGAGACCCAGTACTTC.

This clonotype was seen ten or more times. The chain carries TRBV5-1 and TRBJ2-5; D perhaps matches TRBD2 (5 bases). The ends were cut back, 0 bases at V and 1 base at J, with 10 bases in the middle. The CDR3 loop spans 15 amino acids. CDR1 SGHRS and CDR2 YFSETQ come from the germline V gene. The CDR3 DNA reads TGCGCCAGCAGCTTGGCCCCGGACTCCCAAGAGACCCAGTACTTC. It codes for CASSLAPDSQETQYF.

CDR3 sequence reads: CASSPNQETQYF. As DNA, the CDR3 is TGTGCCAGCTCACCCAACCAAGAGACCCAGTACTTC. The chain recombines TRBV18 with TRBJ2-5; D is unresolved. V was shortened by 3 bases and J by 0 bases, with 2 bases between the two germline ends. CDR3 size: 12 residues. Germline V CDR1 and CDR2: KGHSH, LQKENI.

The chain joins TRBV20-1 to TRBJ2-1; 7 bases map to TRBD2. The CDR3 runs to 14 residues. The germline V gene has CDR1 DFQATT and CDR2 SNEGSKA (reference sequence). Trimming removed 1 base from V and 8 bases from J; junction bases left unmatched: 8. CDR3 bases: TGCAGTGCTAGAGTCTGGGCACGGGGGGATGAGCAGTTCTTC. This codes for CSARVWARGDEQFF.

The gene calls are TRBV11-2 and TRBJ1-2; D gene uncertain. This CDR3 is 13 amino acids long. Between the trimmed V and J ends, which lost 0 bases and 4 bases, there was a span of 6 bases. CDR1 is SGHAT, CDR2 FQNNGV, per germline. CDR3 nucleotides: TGTGCCAGCAGCTTAGAGGCCGGCTATGGCTACACCTTC. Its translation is CASSLEAGYGYTF. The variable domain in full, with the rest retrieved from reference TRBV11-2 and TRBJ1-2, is EAGVAQSPRYKIIEKRQSVAFWCNPISGHATLYWYQQILGQGPKLLIQFQNNGVVDDSQLPKDRFSAERLKGVDSTLKIQPAKLEDSAVYLCASSLEAGYGYTFGSGTRLTVV.

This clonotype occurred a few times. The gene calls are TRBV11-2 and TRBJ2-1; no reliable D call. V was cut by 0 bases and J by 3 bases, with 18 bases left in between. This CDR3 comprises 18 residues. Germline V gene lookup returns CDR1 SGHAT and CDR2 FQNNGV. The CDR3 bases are TGTGCCAGCAGCTTAGATAATCCTCTGAACCGTCTCTACAATGAGCAGTTCTTC. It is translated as CASSLDNPLNRLYNEQFF.

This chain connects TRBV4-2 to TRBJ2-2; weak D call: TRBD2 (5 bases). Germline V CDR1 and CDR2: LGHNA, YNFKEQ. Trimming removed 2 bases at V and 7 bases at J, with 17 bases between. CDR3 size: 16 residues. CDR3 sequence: CASSQPPSQVGGELFF. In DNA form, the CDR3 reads TGTGCCAGCAGCCAACCCCCTAGCCAGGTGGGCGGGGAGCTGTTTTTT.

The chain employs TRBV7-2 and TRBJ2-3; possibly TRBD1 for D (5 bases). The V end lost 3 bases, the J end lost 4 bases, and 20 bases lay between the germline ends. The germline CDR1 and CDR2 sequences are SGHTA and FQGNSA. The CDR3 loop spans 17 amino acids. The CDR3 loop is CASSLVFSGQGPDTQYF. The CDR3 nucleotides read TGTGCCAGCAGCTTGGTCTTCTCAGGTCAGGGCCCAGATACGCAGTATTTT.

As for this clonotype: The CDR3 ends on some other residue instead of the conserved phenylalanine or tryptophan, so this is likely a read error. CDR3 nucleotide sequence: TGTGCCAGCTCACAGGGGTTGGACACTGAAGCTTTCTAT. Encoded protein: CASSQGLDTEAFY. The chain combines TRBV18 with TRBJ1-1; possible D gene TRBD1, 5 bases. CDR3 size: 13 residues. V lost 4 bases and J lost 3, with 9 bases in between. Germline V CDR1 and CDR2: KGHSH, LQKENI.

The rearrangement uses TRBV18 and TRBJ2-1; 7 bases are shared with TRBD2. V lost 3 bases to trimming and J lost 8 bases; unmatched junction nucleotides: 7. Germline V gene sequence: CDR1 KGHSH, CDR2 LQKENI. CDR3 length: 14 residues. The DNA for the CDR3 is TGTGCCAGCTCACCGGCGGGAGCCGGCGATGAGCAGTTCTTC. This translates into CASSPAGAGDEQFF.

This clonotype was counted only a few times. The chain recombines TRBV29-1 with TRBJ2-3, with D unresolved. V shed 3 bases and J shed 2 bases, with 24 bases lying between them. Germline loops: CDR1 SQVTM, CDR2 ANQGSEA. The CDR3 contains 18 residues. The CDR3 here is CSVDLVSFLGRDTDTQYF. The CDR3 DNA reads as TGCAGCGTTGACCTGGTTTCTTTTTTAGGCCGCGACACAGATACGCAGTATTTT.

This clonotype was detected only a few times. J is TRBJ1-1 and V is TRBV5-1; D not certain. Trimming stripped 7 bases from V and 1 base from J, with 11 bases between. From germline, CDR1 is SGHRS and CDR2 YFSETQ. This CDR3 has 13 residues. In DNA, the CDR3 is TGCGCCAGCCGGATCTCCGAGAACACTGAAGCTTTCTTT. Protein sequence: CASRISENTEAFF.

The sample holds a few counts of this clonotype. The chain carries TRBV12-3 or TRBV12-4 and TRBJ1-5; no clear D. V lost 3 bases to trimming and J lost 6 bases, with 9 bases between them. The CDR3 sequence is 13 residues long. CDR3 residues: CASSLKGGQPQHF. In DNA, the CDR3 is TGTGCCAGCAGTTTGAAGGGTGGTCAGCCCCAGCATTTT.

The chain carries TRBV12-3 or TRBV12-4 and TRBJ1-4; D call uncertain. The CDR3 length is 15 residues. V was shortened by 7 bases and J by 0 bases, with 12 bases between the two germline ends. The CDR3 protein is CASIMTGATNEKLFF. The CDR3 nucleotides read TGTGCCAGCATCATGACTGGGGCAACTAATGAAAAACTGTTTTTT.